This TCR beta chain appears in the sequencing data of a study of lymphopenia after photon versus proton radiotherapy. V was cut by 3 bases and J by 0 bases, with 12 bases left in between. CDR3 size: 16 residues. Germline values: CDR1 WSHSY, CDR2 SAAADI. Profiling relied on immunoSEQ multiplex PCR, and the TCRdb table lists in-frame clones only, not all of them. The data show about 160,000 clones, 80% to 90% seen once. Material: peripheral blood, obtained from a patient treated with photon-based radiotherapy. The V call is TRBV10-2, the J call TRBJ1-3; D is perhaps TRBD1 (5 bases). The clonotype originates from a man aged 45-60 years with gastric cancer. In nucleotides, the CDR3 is TGCGCCAGCAGTGAATGGGACTTCCACTCTGGAAACACCATATATTTT. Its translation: CASSEWDFHSGNTIYF.